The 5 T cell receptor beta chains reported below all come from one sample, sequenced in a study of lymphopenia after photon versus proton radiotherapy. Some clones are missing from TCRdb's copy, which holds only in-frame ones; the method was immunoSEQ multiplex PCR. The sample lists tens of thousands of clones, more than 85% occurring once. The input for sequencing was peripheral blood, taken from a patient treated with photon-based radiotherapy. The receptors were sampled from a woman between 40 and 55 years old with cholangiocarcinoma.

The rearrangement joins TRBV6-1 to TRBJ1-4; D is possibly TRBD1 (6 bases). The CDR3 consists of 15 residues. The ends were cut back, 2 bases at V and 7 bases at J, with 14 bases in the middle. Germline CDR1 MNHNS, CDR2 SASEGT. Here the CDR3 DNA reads TGTGCCAGCAGTGAACTACAGGGCTTGGTTGAAAAACTGTTTTTT. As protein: CASSELQGLVEKLFF.

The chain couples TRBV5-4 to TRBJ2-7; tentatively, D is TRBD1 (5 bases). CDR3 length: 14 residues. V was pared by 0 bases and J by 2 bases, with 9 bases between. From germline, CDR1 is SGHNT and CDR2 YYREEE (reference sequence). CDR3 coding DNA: TGTGCCAGCAGCTTGGACAGGAGACCCTACGAGCAGTACTTC. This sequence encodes CASSLDRRPYEQYF.

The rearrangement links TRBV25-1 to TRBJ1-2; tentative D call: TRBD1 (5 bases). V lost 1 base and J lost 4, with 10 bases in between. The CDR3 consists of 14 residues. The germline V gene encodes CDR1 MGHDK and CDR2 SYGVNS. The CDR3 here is CASSESGGLYGYTF. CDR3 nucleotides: TGTGCCAGCAGTGAATCCGGGGGTCTCTATGGCTACACCTTC.

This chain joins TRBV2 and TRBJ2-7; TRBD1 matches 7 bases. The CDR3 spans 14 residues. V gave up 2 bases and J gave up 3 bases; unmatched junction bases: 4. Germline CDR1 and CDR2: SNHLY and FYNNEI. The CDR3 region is CASSEQGVDYEQYF. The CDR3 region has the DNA TGTGCCAGCAGTGAACAGGGGGTCGACTACGAGCAGTACTTC.

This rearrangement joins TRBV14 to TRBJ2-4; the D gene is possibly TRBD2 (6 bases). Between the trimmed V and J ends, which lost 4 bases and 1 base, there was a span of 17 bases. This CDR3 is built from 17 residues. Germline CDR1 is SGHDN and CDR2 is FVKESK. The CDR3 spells CASSPRYGRGAKNIQYF. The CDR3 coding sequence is TGTGCCAGCAGCCCCCGCTACGGGAGAGGGGCCAAAAACATTCAGTACTTC.